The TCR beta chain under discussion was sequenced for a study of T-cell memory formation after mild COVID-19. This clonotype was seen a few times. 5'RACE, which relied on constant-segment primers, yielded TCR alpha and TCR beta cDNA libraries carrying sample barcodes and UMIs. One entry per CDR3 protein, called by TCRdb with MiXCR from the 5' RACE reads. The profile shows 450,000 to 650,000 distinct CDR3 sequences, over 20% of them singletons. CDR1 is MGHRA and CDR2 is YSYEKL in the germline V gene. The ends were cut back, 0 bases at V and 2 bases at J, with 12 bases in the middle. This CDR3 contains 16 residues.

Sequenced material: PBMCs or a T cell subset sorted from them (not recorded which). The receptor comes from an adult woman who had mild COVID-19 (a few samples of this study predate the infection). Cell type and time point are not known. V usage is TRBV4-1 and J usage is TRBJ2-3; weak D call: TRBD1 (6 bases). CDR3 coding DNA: TGCGCCAGCAGCCAAGATGCAGGGGCGAACACAGATACGCAGTATTTT. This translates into CASSQDAGANTDTQYF.